Listed here are 5 T cell receptor beta chains from one sample, sequenced in a study of vaccination effects on CD4 cells after COVID-19 (dated by TCRdb to the early 2020s). The library came from the immunoSEQ multiplex PCR assay. Drawn from immuneACCESS, this table holds only the in-frame rearrangements with V and J called that TCRdb kept. Clones are partly lost; checked studies trace under half to an unresolved V gene and leave the rest unexplained. This sample lists around 30,000 clones; 55% to 65% were detected once. The ten most abundant clones make up around a tenth of the sample. For these receptors, no antigen is known. After 10 to 11 days of culture, CD4+ T cells were isolated with the EasySep CD4+ T cell isolation kit. The sample was CD4+ T cells from PBMCs cultured without peptide, taken before COVID-19 vaccination. The origin of the receptors is a human donor who received a COVID-19 vaccine.

The chain employs TRBV11-3 and TRBJ2-2; 7 bases align to TRBD2. Germline lookup yields CDR1 SGHNT and CDR2 YENEEA. Trimming took 5 bases from V and 4 from J; bases not matched to a gene: 10. This CDR3 comprises 16 residues. The CDR3 DNA sequence: TGTGCCAGCAGCCCCGGTTGGGCTAGCGGCACCGGGGAGCTGTTTTTT. Protein: CASSPGWASGTGELFF.

The gene calls are TRBV27 and TRBJ1-4, with 9 bases aligning to TRBD1. This CDR3 spans 15 amino acids. Germline CDR1 is MNHEY and CDR2 is SMNVEV (reference sequence). The J segment lost 8 bases and the V segment lost 3 bases, leaving 7 bases of the junction unmatched. In DNA, the CDR3 is TGTGCCAGCAGTTTCCTCGGGACAGGGATGGAAAAACTGTTTTTT. Protein sequence: CASSFLGTGMEKLFF. The whole variable domain, filled in from reference TRBV27 and TRBJ1-4, reads EAQVTQNPRYLITVTGKKLTVTCSQNMNHEYMSWYRQDPGLGLRQIYYSMNVEVTDKGDVPEGYKVSRKEKRNFPLILESPSPNQTSLYFCASSFLGTGMEKLFFGSGTQLSVL.

A few counts support this clone. The chain combines TRBV24-1 with TRBJ2-1, with D possibly being TRBD1 or TRBD2 (6 bases each). The CDR3 consists of 13 residues. In germline, CDR1 is KGHDR, CDR2 SFDVKD. V shed 1 base and J shed 9 bases, with 9 bases lying between them. CDR3 nucleotide sequence: TGTGCCACCAGTGATTTAAGGGGGGCTGAGCAGTTCTTC. As protein: CATSDLRGAEQFF.

This clone is termed medium-sized. The gene calls are TRBV7-7 and TRBJ1-5, with no clear D. The V gene lost 0 bases and the J gene lost 5 bases, with 5 bases spanning the gap. The germline gives CDR1 SSHAT, CDR2 FNYEAQ (reference sequence). This CDR3 comprises 13 residues. The CDR3 region has the DNA TGTGCCAGCAGCTTAGCGGTTGATCAGCCCCAGCATTTT. It encodes CASSLAVDQPQHF.

The chain employs TRBV6-5 and TRBJ1-2; no clear D. In germline, CDR1 is MNHEY, CDR2 SVGAGI. The V gene lost 6 bases and the J gene lost 4 bases, with 9 bases spanning the gap. The CDR3 spans 12 residues. CDR3 sequence reads: CASRVRGYGYTF. CDR3 in DNA: TGTGCCAGCAGGGTCCGGGGCTATGGCTACACCTTC.